This T cell receptor (beta chain) was retrieved from a study of shared clonotypes between healthy human individuals. General study points: Clonotypes not shared had lower generation probabilities than those common to all four donors.

Free of recent acute infections or vaccinations, the donors were healthy HIV-negative adults. All the donors were Caucasian adults who lived in Nashville, Tennessee. Negatively enriched CD4+ T cells were divided by CD45RA into naive and memory. This clone was counted once. What it binds is not known. Profiled with immunoSEQ multiplex PCR; TCRdb holds only in-frame clones, not every one. The repertoire holds a few million clones, with approximately 96% as singletons. The CDR3 has 14 amino acids. The germline V gene has CDR1 SGHRS and CDR2 YFSETQ. Trimming removed 3 bases from V and 2 bases from J, with 11 bases in between.

The source of this sequence is a man younger than 35 in good health. The sequenced sample was naive CD4+ T cells sorted from blood. Stated subset: CD45RA+ positively selected. The chain is built from TRBV5-1 and TRBJ2-5; the D gene is possibly TRBD2 (6 bases). CDR3 sequence reads: CASSWGTPQETQYF. The CDR3 bases are TGCGCCAGCAGCTGGGGGACTCCTCAAGAGACCCAGTACTTC.